The 6 T cell receptor beta chains presented below share a single source sample, sequenced in a study of CD8 T cells in Susac syndrome. An amount of RNA that ranged from about 0.45 to 1 ug was reverse transcribed with random hexamers. TCRdb passed the immunoSEQ multiplex PCR reads through MiXCR, listing each CDR3 protein once. Among about 47,000 distinct CDR3 sequences, roughly 92% were seen once, and the ten largest hold around 0.4%. Sequencing input: CD8+ T cells from PBMCs. Receptors were obtained from a human donor in good health.

The chain is built from TRBV29-1 and TRBJ2-1, with 8 bases that match TRBD2. Germline CDR1 is SQVTM and CDR2 is ANQGSEA. After removal of 7 bases from V and 15 bases from J, the junction contained 14 bases not matched to a gene. The CDR3 is 12 amino acids. The CDR3, as DNA: TGCAGCGCCCTGGAGTCTTCGGGAGGGACGTTCTTC. Amino acid sequence: CSALESSGGTFF.

CDR3 region: CASRGDSPLHF. Written as DNA, the CDR3 is TGTGCCAGCAGAGGGGACTCACCCCTCCACTTT. This sequence joins TRBV27 and TRBJ1-6; D might be TRBD1 (5 bases). CDR1 and CDR2 from the germline V gene are MNHEY and SMNVEV (reference sequence). The CDR3 is 11 residues long. The V end was cut by 6 bases, the J end by 10 bases, with 7 bases between.

This clonotype is a singleton in its sample. This sequence joins TRBV7-9 and TRBJ2-1, with 12 bases lining up with TRBD2. The germline V gene encodes CDR1 SEHNR and CDR2 FQNEAQ (reference sequence). J gave up 7 bases and V 7 bases, and 8 bases lay outside the gene matches. CDR3 length equals 15 residues. For the CDR3, the DNA is TGTGCCAGCAACCTAGCGGGAGGGCCTGGTAATGAGCAGTTCTTC. Its protein is CASNLAGGPGNEQFF.

CDR3 DNA sequence: TGTGCCAGCAGCCAAGATACGAGCGATGAGCAGTTCTTC. It is translated as CASSQDTSDEQFF. The chain has TRBV3-1 and TRBJ2-1; D is unresolved. Germline lookup yields CDR1 LGHDT and CDR2 YNNKEL (reference sequence). This CDR3 spans 13 amino acids. Trimming left V 0 bases short and J 8 bases short, with 8 bases between.

This clonotype has only one observation. The chain combines TRBV7-8 with TRBJ1-5; weak D call: TRBD1 (6 bases). Between the trimmed V and J ends, which lost 0 bases and 2 bases, there was a span of 8 bases. The germline V gene encodes CDR1 SGHVS and CDR2 FQNEAQ. CDR3 length: 15 residues. This CDR3 is CASSLAGAGNQPQHF. The CDR3 DNA reads TGTGCCAGCAGCTTAGCGGGGGCTGGCAATCAGCCCCAGCATTTT.

This chain uses TRBV2 with TRBJ2-7; possibly TRBD1 or TRBD2 for D (5 bases each). CDR3 size: 14 residues. From germline, CDR1 is SNHLY and CDR2 FYNNEI. V gave up 7 bases and J gave up 3 bases, with 16 bases separating them. The CDR3 DNA sequence: TGTGCCAGCACTCCTGGGGGATTCGGCTACGAGCAGTACTTC. This encodes CASTPGGFGYEQYF.